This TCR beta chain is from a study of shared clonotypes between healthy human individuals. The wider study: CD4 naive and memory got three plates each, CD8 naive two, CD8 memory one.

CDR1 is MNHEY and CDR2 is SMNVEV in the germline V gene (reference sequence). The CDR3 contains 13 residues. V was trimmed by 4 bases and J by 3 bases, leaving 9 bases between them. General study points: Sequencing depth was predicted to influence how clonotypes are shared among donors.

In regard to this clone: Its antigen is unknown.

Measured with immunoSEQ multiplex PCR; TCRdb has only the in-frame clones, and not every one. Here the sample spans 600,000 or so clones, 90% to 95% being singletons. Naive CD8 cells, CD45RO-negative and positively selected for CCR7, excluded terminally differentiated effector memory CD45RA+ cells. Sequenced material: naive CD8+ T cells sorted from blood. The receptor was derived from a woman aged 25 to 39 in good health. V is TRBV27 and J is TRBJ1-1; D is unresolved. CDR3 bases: TGTGCCAGCAGTTACAGCACGTACACTGAAGCTTTCTTT. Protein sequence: CASSYSTYTEAFF.